This T cell receptor beta chain was recorded in a study of siplizumab effects on memory and regulatory T cells. A note on this clone: Its antigen is unknown.

Sequenced by immunoSEQ multiplex PCR; TCRdb stores in-frame clones only, minus some. The data contain 100,000 or so clones, roughly 94% of them seen just once; the ten biggest clones take up roughly 1.3%. General study findings and limits: An assignable naive or memory phenotype was lacking in roughly 75-96% of proliferating CD4+ or CD8+ clones. Siplizumab, the agent tested, significantly reduced alloreactive sequences traceable to unstimulated CD4+ memory cells.

Sequencing used non-Treg CD4+ T cells sorted from blood. The sequence was obtained from a human donor in good health.

Here the CDR3 DNA reads TGTGCCAGCAGCGCGATCGGACTAGCGGGAGGACCTGGAGAGACCCAGTACTTC. Protein: CASSAIGLAGGPGETQYF. The rearrangement joins TRBV9 to TRBJ2-5; TRBD2 agrees at 14 bases. Germline V gene lookup returns CDR1 SGDLS and CDR2 YYNGEE. This CDR3 contains 18 residues. The V and J ends lost 3 bases and 4 bases, in that order; junction bases with no gene match: 11.